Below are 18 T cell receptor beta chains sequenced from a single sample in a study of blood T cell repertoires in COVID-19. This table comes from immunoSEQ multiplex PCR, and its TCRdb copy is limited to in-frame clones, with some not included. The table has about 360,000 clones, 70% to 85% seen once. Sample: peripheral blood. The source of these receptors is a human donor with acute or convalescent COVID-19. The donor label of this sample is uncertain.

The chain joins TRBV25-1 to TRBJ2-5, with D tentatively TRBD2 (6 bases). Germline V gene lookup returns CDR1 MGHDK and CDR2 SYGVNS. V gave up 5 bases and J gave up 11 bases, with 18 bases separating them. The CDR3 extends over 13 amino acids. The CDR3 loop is CASSPPTAGTQYF. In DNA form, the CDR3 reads TGTGCCAGCAGTCCTCCAACCGCCGGGACTCAGTACTTC.

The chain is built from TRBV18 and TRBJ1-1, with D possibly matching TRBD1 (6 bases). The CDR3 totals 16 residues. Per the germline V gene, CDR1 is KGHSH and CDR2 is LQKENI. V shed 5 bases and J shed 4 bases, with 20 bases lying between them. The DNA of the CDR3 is TGTGCCAGCTCAAAAGTAGGGACACCCTGGGGCACTGAAGCTTTCTTT. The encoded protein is CASSKVGTPWGTEAFF.

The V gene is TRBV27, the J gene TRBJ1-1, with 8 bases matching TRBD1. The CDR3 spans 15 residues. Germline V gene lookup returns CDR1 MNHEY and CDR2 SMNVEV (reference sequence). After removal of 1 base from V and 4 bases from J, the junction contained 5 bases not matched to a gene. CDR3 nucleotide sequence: TGTGCCAGCAGTTTATACGGACAGGGACCCACTGAAGCTTTCTTT. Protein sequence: CASSLYGQGPTEAFF.

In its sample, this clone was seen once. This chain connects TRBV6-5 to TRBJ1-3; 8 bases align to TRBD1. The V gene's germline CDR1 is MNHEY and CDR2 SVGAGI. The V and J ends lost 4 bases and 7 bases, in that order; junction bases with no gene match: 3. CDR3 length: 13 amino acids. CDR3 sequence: CASSLNRGNTIYF. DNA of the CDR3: TGTGCCAGCAGTTTGAACAGGGGGAACACCATATATTTT.

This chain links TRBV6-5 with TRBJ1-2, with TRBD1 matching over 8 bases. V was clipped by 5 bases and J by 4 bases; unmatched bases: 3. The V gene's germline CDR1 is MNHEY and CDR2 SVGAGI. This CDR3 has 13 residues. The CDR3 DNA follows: TGTGCCAGCAGTAACAGGGGGACCTATGGCTACACCTTC. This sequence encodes CASSNRGTYGYTF.

The CDR3 sequence is CASSPRTSGGAGDTQYF. The CDR3 DNA reads as TGTGCCAGCAGCCCCAGGACTAGCGGGGGGGCTGGAGATACGCAGTATTTT. This sequence joins TRBV7-9 and TRBJ2-3; 15 nucleotides match TRBD2. V shed 5 bases, J shed 5 bases, and the junction held 8 bases outside the gene matches. There are 17 residues in the CDR3. Germline V CDR1 and CDR2: SEHNR, FQNEAQ (reference sequence).

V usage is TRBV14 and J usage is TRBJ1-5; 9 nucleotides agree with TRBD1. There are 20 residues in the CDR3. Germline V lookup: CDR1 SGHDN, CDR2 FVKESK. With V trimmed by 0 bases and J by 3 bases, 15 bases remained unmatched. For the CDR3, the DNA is TGTGCCAGCAGCCAAGACAAAGGGACAGGGTCAATATTTTTCAATCAGCCCCAGCATTTT. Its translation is CASSQDKGTGSIFFNQPQHF.

The CDR3: CASSLDGPGLNTEAFF. The CDR3 DNA is TGTGCCAGCAGCTTAGATGGCCCGGGGTTGAACACTGAAGCTTTCTTT. The genes are TRBV11-2 and TRBJ1-1; D ambiguous. Deletions cut 0 bases from V and 0 bases from J, with 11 bases between. The CDR3 has 16 residues. Germline lookup yields CDR1 SGHAT and CDR2 FQNNGV.

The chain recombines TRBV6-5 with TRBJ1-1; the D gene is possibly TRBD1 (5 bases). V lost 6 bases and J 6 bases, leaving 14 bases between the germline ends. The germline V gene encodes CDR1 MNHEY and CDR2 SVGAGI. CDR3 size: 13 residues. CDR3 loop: CASRVNRRAEAFF. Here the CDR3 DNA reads TGTGCCAGCAGGGTAAACAGGAGAGCTGAAGCTTTCTTT.

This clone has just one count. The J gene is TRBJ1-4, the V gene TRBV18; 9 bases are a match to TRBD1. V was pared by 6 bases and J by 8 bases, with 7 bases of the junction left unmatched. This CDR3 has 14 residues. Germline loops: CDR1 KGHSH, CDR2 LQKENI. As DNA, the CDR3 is TGTGCCAGCTCCCACAGGGGGCTGGGGGAAAAACTGTTTTTT. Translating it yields CASSHRGLGEKLFF.

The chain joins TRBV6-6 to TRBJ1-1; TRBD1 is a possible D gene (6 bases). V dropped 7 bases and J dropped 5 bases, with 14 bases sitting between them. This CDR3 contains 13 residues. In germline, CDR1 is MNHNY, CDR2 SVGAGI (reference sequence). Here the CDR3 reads CASTRGGGTEAFF. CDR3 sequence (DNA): TGTGCCAGCACCCGAGGGGGAGGGACTGAAGCTTTCTTT.

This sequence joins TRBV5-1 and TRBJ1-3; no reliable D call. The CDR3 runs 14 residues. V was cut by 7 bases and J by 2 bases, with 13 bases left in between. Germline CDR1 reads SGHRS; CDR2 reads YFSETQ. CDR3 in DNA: TGCGCCAGCTCGACTAGGCCCACTGGAAACACCATATATTTT. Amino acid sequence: CASSTRPTGNTIYF. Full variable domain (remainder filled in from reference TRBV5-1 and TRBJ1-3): KAGVTQTPRYLIKTRGQQVTLSCSPISGHRSVSWYQQTPGQGLQFLFEYFSETQRNKGNFPGRFSGRQFSNSRSEMNVSTLELGDSALYLCASSTRPTGNTIYFGEGSWLTVV.

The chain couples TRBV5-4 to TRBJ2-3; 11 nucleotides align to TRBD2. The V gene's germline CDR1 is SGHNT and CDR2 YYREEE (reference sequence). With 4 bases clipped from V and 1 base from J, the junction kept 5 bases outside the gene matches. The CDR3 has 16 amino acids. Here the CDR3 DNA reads TGTGCCAGCAGCCCTCTAGCGGGGGGACGCACAGATACGCAGTATTTT. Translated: CASSPLAGGRTDTQYF. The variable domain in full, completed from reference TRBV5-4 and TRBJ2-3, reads ETGVTQSPTHLIKTRGQQVTLRCSSQSGHNTVSWYQQALGQGPQFIFQYYREEENGRGNFPPRFSGLQFPNYSSELNVNALELDDSALYLCASSPLAGGRTDTQYFGPGTRLTVL.

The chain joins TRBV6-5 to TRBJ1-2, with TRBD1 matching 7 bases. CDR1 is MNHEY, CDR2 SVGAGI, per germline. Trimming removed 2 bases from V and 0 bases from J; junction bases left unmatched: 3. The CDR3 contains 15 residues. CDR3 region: CASSYDRAANYGYTF. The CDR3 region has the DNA TGTGCCAGCAGTTACGACAGGGCCGCTAACTATGGCTACACCTTC.

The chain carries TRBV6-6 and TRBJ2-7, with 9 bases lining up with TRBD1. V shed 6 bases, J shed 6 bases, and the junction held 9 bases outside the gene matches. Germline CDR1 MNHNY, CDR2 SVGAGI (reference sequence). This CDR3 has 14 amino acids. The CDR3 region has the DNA TGTGCCAGCAGCTGGGACAGGGTATCCGTCGAGCAGTACTTC. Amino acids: CASSWDRVSVEQYF.

The CDR3 region is CAISESGSDTQYF. In nucleotides, the CDR3 is TGTGCCATCAGTGAGTCGGGCTCAGATACGCAGTATTTT. This chain connects TRBV10-3 to TRBJ2-3; no definite D call. Germline CDR1 is ENHRY and CDR2 is SYGVKD. The CDR3 is made up of 13 amino acids. The ends were cut back, 0 bases at V and 4 bases at J, with 5 bases in the middle.

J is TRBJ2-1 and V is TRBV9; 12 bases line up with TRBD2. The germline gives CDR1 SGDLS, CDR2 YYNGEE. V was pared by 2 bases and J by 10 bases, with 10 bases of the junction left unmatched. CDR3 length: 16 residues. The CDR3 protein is CASSVLPSGGANEQFF. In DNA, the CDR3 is TGTGCCAGCAGCGTTCTCCCTAGCGGGGGGGCAAACGAGCAGTTCTTC.

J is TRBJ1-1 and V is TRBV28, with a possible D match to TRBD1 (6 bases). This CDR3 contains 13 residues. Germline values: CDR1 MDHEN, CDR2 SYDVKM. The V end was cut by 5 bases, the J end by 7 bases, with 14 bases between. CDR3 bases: TGTGCCAGCAGTCGGGGGCGCGGGGGTGAAGCTTTCTTT. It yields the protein CASSRGRGGEAFF. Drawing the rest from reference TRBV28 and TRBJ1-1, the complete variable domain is DVKVTQSSRYLVKRTGEKVFLECVQDMDHENMFWYRQDPGLGLRLIYFSYDVKMKEKGDIPEGYSVSREKKERFSLILESASTNQTSMYLCASSRGRGGEAFFGQGTRLTVV.